The T cell receptor beta chain under discussion was sequenced for a study of neurological immune-mediated disorders. The CDR3 loop spans 14 amino acids. The V end was cut by 2 bases, the J end by 4 bases, with 9 bases between. MiXCR, applied by TCRdb to the 5' RACE reads, yields one record per CDR3 protein. In the table there are about 50,000 distinct CDR3 sequences, about 2% of which are singletons. In this sample, this clonotype turned up many times. Sequencing was carried out using PBMCs. The chain uses TRBV12-3 or TRBV12-4 and TRBJ1-5; D call uncertain. This TCR derives from a middle-aged woman with multiple sclerosis. The CDR3 DNA is TGTGCCAGCAGTTTACGGGTACAGAATCAGCCCCAGCATTTT. Its protein product is CASSLRVQNQPQHF.